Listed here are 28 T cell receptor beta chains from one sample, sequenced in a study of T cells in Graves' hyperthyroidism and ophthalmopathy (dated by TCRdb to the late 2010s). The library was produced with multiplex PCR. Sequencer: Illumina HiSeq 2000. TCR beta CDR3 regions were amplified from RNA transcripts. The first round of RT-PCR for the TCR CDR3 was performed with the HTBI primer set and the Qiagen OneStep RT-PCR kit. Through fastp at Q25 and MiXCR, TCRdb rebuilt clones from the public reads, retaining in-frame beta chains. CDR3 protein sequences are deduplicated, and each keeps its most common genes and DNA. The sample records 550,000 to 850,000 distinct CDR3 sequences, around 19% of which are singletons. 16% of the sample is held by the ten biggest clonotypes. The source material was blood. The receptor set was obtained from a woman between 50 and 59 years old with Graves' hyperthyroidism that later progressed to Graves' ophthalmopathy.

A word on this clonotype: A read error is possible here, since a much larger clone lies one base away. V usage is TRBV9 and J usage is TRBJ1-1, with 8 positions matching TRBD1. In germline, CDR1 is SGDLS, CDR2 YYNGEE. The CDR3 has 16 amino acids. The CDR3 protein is CASSVDQGARNTGAFF. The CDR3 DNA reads TGTGCCAGCAGCGTAGATCAGGGGGCGAGGAACACTGGAGCTTTCTTT.

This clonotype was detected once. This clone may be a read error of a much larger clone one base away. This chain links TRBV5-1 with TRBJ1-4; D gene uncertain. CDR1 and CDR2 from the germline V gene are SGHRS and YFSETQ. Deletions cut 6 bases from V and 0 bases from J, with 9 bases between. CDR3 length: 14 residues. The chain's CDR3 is CASKMSSTNEKLFF. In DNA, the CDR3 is TGCGCCAGCAAGATGTCCTCAACTAATGAAAAACTGTTTTTT.

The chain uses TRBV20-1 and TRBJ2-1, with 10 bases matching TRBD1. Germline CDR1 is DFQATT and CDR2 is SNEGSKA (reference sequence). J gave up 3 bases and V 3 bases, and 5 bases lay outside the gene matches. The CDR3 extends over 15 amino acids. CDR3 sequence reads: CSASRRDRGYNEQFF. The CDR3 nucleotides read TGCAGTGCTAGCCGTCGGGACAGGGGCTACAATGAGCAGTTCTTC.

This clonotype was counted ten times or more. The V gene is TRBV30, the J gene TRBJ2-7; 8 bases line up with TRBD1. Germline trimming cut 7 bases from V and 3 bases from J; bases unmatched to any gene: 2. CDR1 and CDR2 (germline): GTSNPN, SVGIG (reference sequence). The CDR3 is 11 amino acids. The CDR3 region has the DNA TGTGCCTCGGGACAGGTCTACGAGCAGTACTTC. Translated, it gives CASGQVYEQYF.

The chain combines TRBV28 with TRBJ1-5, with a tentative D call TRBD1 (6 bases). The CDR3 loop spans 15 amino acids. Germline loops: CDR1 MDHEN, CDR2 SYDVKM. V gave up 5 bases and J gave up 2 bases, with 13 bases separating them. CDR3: CASSVDRFGNQPQHF. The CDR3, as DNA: TGTGCCAGCAGTGTCGACAGGTTCGGCAATCAGCCCCAGCATTTT.

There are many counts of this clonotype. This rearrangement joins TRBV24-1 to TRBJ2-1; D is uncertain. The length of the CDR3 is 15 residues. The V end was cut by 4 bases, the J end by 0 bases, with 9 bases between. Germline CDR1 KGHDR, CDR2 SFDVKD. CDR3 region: CATSDGAASYNEQFF. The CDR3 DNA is TGTGCCACCAGTGACGGCGCGGCCTCCTACAATGAGCAGTTCTTC.

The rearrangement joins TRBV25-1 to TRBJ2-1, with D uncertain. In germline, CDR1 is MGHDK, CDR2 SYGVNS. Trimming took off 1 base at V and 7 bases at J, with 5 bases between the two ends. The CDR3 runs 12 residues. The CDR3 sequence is CASSELLNEQFF. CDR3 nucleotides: TGTGCCAGCAGTGAATTGTTGAATGAGCAGTTCTTC.

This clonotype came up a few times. CDR3 loop: CASSRDRRNEQFF. For the CDR3, the DNA is TGTGCCAGCAGCAGGGACAGGCGGAATGAGCAGTTCTTC. The chain recombines TRBV11-3 with TRBJ2-1, with 8 bases fitting TRBD1. The CDR3 is made up of 13 amino acids. Looked up from germline, CDR1 is SGHNT and CDR2 is YENEEA. The ends lost 5 bases at V and 7 bases at J; junction bases unmatched: 4.

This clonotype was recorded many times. This chain's CDR3 is CASSLGAIPGQGYQETQYF. The CDR3, as DNA: TGCGCCAGCAGCTTGGGGGCAATCCCGGGACAGGGCTACCAAGAGACCCAGTACTTC. This chain links TRBV5-1 with TRBJ2-5; 9 bases match TRBD1. Unmatched junction bases numbered 12, after V lost 0 bases and J lost 0 bases. Per the germline V gene, CDR1 is SGHRS and CDR2 is YFSETQ. This CDR3 has 19 amino acids.

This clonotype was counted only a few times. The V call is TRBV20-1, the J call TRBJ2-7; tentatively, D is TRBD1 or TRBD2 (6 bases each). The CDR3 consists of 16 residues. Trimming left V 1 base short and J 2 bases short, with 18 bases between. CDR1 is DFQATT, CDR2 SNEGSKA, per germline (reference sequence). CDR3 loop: CSARAYGGGYPYEQYF. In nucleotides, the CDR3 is TGCAGTGCTAGAGCCTACGGAGGGGGGTACCCCTACGAGCAGTACTTC.

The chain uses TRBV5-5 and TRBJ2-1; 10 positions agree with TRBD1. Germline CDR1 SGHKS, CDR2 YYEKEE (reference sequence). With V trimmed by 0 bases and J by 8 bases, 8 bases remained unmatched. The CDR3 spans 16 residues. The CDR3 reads CASSLDTGTGEDEQFF. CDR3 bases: TGTGCCAGCAGCTTGGATACCGGGACAGGGGAGGATGAGCAGTTCTTC.

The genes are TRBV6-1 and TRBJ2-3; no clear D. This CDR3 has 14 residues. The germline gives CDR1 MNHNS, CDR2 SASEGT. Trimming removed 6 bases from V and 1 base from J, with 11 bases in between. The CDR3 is CASSDIRRTDTQYF. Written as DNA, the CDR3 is TGTGCCAGCAGCGACATCAGACGCACAGATACGCAGTATTTT.

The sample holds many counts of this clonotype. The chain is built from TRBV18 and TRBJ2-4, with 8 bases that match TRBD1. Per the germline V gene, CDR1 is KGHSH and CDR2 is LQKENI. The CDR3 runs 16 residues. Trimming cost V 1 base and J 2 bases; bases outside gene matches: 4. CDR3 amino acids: CASSPLYRGSKNIQYF. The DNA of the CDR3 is TGTGCCAGCTCACCACTCTACAGGGGGTCCAAAAACATTCAGTACTTC.

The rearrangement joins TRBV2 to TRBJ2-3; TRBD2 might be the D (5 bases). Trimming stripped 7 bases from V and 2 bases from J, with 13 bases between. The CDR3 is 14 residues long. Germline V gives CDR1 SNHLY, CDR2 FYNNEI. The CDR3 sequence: CASTLDGLTDTQYF. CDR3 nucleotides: TGTGCCAGCACTTTGGACGGACTCACAGATACGCAGTATTTT.

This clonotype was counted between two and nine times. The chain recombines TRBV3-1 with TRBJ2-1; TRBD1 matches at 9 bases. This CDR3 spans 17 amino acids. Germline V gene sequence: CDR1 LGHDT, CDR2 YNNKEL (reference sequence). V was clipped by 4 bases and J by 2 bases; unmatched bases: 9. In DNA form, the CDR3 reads TGTGCCAGCAGCCGCTTAGTTGGGGACAGGGCCTACAATGAGCAGTTCTTC. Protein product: CASSRLVGDRAYNEQFF.

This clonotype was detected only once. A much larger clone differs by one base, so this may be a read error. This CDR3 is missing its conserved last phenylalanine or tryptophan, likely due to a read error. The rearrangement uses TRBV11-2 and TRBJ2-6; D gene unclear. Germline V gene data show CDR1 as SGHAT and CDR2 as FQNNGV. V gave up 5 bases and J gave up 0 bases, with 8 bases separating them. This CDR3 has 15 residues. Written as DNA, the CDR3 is TGTGCCAGCAGCCTACCAAACTCTGGGGCCAACGTCCTGACTCTC. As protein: CASSLPNSGANVLTL.

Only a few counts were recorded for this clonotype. The CDR3 here is CASRVQRGQRFEQFF. The DNA for the CDR3 is TGTGCCAGCAGGGTTCAGCGGGGCCAACGTTTTGAGCAGTTCTTC. V is TRBV7-9 and J is TRBJ2-1, with 7 bases aligning to TRBD2. The germline gives CDR1 SEHNR, CDR2 FQNEAQ (reference sequence). The CDR3 spans 15 residues. The junction had 14 bases not matched to a gene; V was cut back by 6 bases and J by 9 bases.

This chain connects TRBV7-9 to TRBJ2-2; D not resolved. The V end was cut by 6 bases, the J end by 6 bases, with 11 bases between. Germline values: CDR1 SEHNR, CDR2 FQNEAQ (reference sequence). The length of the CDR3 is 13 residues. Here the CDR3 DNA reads TGTGCCAGCAGTAACCCAGGCCCCGGGGAGCTGTTTTTT. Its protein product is CASSNPGPGELFF.

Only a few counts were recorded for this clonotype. The DNA for the CDR3 is TGTGCCAGTAGTATAGTCGTCAGCTCCTCCTACGAGCAGTACTTC. It specifies CASSIVVSSSYEQYF. This chain uses TRBV19 with TRBJ2-7; D is unresolved. Germline assignment: CDR1 LNHDA and CDR2 SQIVND (reference sequence). The V end lost 1 base, the J end lost 0 bases, and 10 bases lay between the germline ends. This CDR3 has 15 amino acids.

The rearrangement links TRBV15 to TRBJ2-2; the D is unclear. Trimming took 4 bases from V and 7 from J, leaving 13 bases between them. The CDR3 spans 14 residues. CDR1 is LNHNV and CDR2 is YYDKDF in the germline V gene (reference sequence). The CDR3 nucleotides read TGTGCCACCAGCAATCATGGGATCGGCGGGGAGCTGTTTTTT. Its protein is CATSNHGIGGELFF.

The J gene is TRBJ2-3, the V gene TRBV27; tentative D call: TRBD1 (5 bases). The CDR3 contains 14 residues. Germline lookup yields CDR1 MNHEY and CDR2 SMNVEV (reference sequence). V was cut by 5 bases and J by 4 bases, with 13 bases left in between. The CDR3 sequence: CASSRQGRADTQYF. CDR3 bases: TGTGCCAGCAGTCGGCAGGGTCGGGCAGATACGCAGTATTTT.

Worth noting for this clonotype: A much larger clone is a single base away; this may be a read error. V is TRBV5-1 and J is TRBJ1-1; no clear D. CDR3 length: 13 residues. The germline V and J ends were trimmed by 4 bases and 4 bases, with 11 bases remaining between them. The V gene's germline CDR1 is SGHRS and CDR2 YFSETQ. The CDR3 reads CASSPGFGTEAFF. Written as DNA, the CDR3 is TGCGCCAGCAGCCCCGGTTTCGGCACTGAAGCTTTCTTT.

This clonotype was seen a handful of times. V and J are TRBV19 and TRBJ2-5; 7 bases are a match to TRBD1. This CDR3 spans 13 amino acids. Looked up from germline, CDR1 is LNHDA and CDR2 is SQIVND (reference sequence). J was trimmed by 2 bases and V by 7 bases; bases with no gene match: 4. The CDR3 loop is CASTGQDQETQYF. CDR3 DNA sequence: TGTGCCAGTACTGGACAGGATCAAGAGACCCAGTACTTC.

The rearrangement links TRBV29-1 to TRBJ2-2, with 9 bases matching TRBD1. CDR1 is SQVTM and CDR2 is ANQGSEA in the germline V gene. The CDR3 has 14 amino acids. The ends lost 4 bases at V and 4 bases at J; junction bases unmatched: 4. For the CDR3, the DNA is TGCAGCGTTGGTGGGACAGGGAGCACCGGGGAGCTGTTTTTT. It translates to CSVGGTGSTGELFF.

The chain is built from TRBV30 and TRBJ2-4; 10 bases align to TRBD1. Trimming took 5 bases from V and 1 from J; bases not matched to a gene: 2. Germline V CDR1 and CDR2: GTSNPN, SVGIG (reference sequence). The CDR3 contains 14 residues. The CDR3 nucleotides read TGTGCCTGGGGGACAGGGGCGGCCAAAAACATTCAGTACTTC. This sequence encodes CAWGTGAAKNIQYF.

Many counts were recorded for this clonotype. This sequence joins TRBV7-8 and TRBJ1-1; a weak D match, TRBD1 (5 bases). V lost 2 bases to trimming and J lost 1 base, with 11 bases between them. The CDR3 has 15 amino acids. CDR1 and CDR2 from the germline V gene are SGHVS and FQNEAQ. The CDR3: CASSLRGTENTEAFF. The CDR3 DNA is TGTGCCAGCAGCTTACGGGGGACGGAGAACACTGAAGCTTTCTTT.

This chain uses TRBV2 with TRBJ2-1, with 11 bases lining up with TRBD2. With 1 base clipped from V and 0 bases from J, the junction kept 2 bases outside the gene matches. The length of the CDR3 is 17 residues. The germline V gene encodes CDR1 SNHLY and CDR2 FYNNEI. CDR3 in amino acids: CASSEGLAGSSYNEQFF. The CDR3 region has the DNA TGTGCCAGCAGTGAAGGACTAGCGGGGAGCTCCTACAATGAGCAGTTCTTC.

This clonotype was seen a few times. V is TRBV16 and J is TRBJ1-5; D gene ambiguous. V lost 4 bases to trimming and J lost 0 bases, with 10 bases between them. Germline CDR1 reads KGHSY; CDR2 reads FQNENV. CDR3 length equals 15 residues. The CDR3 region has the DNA TGTGCCAGCAGCCTCCGTGAGGGTAGCAATCAGCCCCAGCATTTT. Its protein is CASSLREGSNQPQHF. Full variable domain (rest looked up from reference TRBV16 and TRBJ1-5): GEEVAQTPKHLVRGEGQKAKLYCAPIKGHSYVFWYQQVLKNEFKFLISFQNENVFDETGMPKERFSAKCLPNSPCSLEIQATKLEDSAVYFCASSLREGSNQPQHFGDGTRLSIL.